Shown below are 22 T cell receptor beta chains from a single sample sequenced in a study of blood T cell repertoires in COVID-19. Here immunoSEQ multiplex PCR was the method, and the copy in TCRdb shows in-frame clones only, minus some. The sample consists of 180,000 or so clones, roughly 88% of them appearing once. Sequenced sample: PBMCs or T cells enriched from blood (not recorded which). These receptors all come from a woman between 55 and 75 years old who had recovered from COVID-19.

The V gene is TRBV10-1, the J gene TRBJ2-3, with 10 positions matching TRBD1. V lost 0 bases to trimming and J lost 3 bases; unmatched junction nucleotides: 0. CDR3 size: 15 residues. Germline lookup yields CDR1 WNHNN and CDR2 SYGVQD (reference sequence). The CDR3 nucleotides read TGCGCCAGCAGTGAGTCGGGACAGGGGACAGATACGCAGTATTTT. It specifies CASSESGQGTDTQYF.

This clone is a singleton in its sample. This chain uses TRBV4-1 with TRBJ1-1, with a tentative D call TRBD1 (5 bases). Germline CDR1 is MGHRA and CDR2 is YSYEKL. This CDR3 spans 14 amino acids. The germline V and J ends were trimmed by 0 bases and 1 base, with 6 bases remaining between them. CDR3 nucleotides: TGCGCCAGCAGCCAAGATCAGGGGAACACTGAAGCTTTCTTT. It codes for CASSQDQGNTEAFF.

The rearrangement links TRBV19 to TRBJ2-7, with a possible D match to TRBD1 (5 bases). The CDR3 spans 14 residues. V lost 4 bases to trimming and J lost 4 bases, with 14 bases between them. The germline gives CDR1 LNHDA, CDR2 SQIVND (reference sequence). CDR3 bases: TGTGCCAGTAGTACGACAACAGGACCGTACGAGCAGTACTTC. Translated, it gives CASSTTTGPYEQYF.

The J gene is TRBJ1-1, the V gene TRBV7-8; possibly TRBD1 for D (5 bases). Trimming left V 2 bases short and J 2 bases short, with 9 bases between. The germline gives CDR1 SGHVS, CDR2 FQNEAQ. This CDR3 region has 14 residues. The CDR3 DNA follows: TGTGCCAGCAGCTTAAGGAGGGGTAACACTGAAGCTTTCTTT. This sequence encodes CASSLRRGNTEAFF.

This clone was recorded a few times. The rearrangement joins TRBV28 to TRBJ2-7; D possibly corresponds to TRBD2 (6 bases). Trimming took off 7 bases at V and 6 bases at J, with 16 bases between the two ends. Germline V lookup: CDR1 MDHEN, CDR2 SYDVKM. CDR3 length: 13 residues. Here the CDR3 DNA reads TGTGCCAGCACCCCCGGCAGGCGGGGCGAGCAGTACTTC. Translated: CASTPGRRGEQYF.

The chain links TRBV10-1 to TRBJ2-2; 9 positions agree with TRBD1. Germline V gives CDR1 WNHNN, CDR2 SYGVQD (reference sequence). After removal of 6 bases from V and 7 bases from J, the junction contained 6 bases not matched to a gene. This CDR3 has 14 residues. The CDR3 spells CASRPGTGNGELFF. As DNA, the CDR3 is TGCGCCAGCAGACCCGGGACAGGGAACGGGGAGCTGTTTTTT.

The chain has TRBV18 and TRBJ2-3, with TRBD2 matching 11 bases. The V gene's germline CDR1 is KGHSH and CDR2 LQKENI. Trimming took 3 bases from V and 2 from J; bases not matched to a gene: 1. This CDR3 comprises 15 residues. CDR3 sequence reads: CASSPTSGATDTQYF. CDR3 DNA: TGTGCCAGCTCACCGACTAGCGGGGCCACAGATACGCAGTATTTT.

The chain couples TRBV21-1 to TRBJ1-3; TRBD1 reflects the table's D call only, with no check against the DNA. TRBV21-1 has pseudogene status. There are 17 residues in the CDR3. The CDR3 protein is CASSFRGQDISGNTIYF. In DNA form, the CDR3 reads TGTGCCAGCAGCTTCCGGGGACAGGATATCTCTGGAAACACCATATATTTT.

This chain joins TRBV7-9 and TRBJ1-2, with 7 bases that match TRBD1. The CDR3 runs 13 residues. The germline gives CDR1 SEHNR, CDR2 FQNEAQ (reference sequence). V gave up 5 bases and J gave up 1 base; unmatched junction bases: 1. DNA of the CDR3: TGTGCCAGCAGCCGGGACAGTAACTATGGCTACACCTTC. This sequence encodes CASSRDSNYGYTF.

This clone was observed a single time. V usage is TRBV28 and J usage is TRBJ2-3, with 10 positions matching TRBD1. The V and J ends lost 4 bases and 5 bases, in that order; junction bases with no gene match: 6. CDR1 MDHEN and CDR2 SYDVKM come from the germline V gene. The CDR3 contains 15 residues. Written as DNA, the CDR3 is TGTGCCAGCAGTTCGTCCCGGGACAGGGGAGATACGCAGTATTTT. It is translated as CASSSSRDRGDTQYF.

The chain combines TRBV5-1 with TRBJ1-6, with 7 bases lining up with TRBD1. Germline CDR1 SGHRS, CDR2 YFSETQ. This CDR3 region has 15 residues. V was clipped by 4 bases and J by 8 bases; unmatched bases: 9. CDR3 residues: CASSLGTEGDSPLHF. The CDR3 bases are TGCGCCAGCAGCCTTGGGACAGAAGGAGATTCACCCCTCCACTTT.

CDR3 protein: CASSVGQGARNSPLHF. In nucleotides, the CDR3 is TGCGCCAGCAGCGTGGGACAGGGGGCGAGAAATTCACCCCTCCACTTT. This chain joins TRBV5-1 and TRBJ1-6; 12 nucleotides agree with TRBD1. The germline V gene has CDR1 SGHRS and CDR2 YFSETQ. The CDR3 spans 16 residues. Trimming at V came to 4 bases and at J to 7 bases, leaving 6 bases not matched to a gene.

CDR3 in amino acids: CAWSVPRQGAEKLFF. In DNA, the CDR3 is TGTGCCTGGAGTGTACCCAGACAGGGGGCTGAAAAACTGTTTTTT. The rearrangement uses TRBV30 and TRBJ1-4, with TRBD1 matching over 10 bases. In germline, CDR1 is GTSNPN, CDR2 SVGIG (reference sequence). Germline trimming cut 0 bases from V and 7 bases from J; bases unmatched to any gene: 5. The CDR3 extends over 15 amino acids.

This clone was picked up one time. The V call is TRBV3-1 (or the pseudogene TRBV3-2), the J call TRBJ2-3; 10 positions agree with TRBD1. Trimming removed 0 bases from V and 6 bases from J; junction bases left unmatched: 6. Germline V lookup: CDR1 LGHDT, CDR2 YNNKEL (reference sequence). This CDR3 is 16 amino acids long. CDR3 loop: CASSQDRGQGGDTQYF. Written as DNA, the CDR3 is TGTGCCAGCAGCCAAGATCGCGGACAGGGGGGTGATACGCAGTATTTT.

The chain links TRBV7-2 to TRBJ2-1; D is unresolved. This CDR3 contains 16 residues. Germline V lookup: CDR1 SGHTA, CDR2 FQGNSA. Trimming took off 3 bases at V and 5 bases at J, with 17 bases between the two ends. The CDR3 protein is CASSFSTTLNNNEQFF. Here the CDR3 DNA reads TGTGCCAGCAGCTTTTCCACTACCTTGAATAACAATGAGCAGTTCTTC.

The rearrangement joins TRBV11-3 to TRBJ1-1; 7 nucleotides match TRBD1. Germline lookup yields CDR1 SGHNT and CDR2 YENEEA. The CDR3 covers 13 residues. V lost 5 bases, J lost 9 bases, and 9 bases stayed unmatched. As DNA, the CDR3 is TGTGCCAGCAGCACCCGACAGGGAAGTAAAGCTTTCTTT. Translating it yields CASSTRQGSKAFF.

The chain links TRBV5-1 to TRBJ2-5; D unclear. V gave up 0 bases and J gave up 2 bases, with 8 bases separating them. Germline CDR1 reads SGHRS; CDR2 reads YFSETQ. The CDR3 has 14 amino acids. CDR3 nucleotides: TGCGCCAGCAGCTTGGCCCGCGGACAAGAGACCCAGTACTTC. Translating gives CASSLARGQETQYF. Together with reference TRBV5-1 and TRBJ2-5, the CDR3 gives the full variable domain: KAGVTQTPRYLIKTRGQQVTLSCSPISGHRSVSWYQQTPGQGLQFLFEYFSETQRNKGNFPGRFSGRQFSNSRSEMNVSTLELGDSALYLCASSLARGQETQYFGPGTRLLVL.

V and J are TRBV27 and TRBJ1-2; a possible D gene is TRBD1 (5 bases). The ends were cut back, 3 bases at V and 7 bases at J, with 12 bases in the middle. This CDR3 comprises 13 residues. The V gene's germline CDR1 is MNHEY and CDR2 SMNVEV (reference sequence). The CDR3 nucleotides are TGTGCCAGCAGTTTTGGGGGGTTCGGTGGCTACACCTTC. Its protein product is CASSFGGFGGYTF.

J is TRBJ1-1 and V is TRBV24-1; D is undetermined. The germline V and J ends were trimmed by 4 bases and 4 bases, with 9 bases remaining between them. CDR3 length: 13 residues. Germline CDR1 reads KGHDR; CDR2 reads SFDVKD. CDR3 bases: TGTGCCACCAGTGACAGGTCGCGCACTGAAGCTTTCTTT. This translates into CATSDRSRTEAFF.

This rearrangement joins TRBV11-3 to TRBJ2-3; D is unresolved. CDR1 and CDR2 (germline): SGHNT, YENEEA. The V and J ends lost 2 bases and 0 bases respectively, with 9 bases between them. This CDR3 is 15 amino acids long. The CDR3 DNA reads TGTGCCAGCAGCTTAAGTAGTAGTAGCACAGATACGCAGTATTTT. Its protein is CASSLSSSSTDTQYF.

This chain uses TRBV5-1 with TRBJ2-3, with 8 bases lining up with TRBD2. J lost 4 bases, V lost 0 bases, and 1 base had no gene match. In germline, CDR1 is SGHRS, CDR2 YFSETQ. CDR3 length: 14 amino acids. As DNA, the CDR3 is TGCGCCAGCAGCTTGGGCGGGAGGTCAGATACGCAGTATTTT. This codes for CASSLGGRSDTQYF.

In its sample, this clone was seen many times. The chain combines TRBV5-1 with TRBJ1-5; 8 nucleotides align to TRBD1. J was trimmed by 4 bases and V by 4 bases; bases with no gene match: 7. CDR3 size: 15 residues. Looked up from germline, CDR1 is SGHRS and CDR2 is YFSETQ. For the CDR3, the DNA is TGCGCCAGCAGCCCGGGGACAGGATCAAATCAGCCCCAGCATTTT. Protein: CASSPGTGSNQPQHF.